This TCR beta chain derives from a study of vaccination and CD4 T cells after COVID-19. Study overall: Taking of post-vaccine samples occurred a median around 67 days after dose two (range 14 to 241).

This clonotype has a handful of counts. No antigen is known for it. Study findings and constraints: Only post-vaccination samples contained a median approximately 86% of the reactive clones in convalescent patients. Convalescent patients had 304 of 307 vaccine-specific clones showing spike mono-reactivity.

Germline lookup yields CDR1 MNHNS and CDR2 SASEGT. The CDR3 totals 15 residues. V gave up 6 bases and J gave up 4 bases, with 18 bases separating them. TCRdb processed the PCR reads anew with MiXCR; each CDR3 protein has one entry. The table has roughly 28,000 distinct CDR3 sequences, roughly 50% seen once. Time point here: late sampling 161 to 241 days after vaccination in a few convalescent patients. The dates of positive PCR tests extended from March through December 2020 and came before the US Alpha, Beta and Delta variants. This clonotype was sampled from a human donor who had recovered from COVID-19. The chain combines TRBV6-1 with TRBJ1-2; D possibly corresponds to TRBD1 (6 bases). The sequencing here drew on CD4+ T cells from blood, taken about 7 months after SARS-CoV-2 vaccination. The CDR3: CASRADRLLSYGYTF. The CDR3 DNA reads TGTGCCAGCAGGGCGGACAGACTCTTGAGCTATGGCTACACCTTC.